This entry describes one T cell receptor (beta chain). TCRdb's copy holds only in-frame clones and misses some; the assay was immunoSEQ multiplex PCR. The table shows over 150,000 clones, with around three quarters occurring only once. This specimen comes from a study of cytotoxic CD8 clonotypes in ibrutinib-treated CLL. Study-level background: Patients: around 11 relapsed/refractory, some 15 treatment-naive, some 18 IGHV unmutated. Sequenced samples delivered averages of 200,000 to 300,000 productive templates and 90,000 or so productive rearrangements.

The CDR3 totals 12 residues. V was trimmed by 4 bases and J by 5 bases, leaving 9 bases between them. Germline CDR1 is MNHNS and CDR2 is SASEGT. This chain links TRBV6-1 with TRBJ2-7, with D hard to call. The source of this sequence is a human donor with chronic lymphocytic leukemia. Sequenced material: PBMCs, taken after 24 months of ibrutinib treatment. The CDR3 reads CASSGTFNEQYF. In DNA, the CDR3 is TGTGCCAGCAGTGGGACCTTCAACGAGCAGTACTTC.